This is a list of T cell receptor beta chains from one sample in a study of cytomegalovirus exposure and HLA in healthy donors. Generated by immunoSEQ multiplex PCR, the TCRdb table keeps only in-frame clones and is missing some. In the table there are roughly 140,000 clones, 63% of which are singletons. What was sequenced was PBMCs. The receptor set was obtained from a woman aged 60-70 years in good health and CMV-seropositive. Each CDR3 is given with its conserved first and last residue. Each record gives: CDR3 protein, CDR3 DNA, J gene, CDR3 length, V gene, clone size, D gene. D genes are given only for firm matches. Expanded clones get a size class; other rows say once, few or many, or leave the size out.

CASSRGQGAWTSEQETQYF	TGTGCCAGCAGCCGTGGGCAGGGGGCCTGGACTAGCGAGCAAGAGACCCAGTACTTC	TRBJ2-5	19	TRBV11-3	few	-
CASSSTRQRGSGANVLTF	TGTGCCAGCAGTTCCACCCGACAAAGGGGGAGCGGGGCCAACGTCCTGACTTTC	TRBJ2-6	18	TRBV27	-	-
CASSSFRGVGNTIYF	TGTGCCAGCAGCTCCTTTCGGGGGGTGGGAAACACCATATATTTT	TRBJ1-3	15	TRBV7-2	-	-
CASSRTRDRGYNEQFF	TGTGCCAGCAGCCGTACTCGGGACAGGGGTTACAATGAGCAGTTCTTC	TRBJ2-1	16	TRBV7-2	-	TRBD1
CASSATGNTEAFF	TGTGCCAGCAGTGCTACAGGGAACACTGAAGCTTTCTTT	TRBJ1-1	13	TRBV6-1	-	-
CASSVTTSLQETQYF	TGTGCCAGCAGCGTCACGACTAGCTTACAAGAGACCCAGTACTTC	TRBJ2-5	15	TRBV9	-	TRBD2
CASSAQSDPRAEAFF	TGTGCCAGCAGCGCCCAATCAGACCCTCGGGCTGAAGCTTTCTTT	TRBJ1-1	15	TRBV9	-	-
CASRDSYRWTEAFF	TGTGCCAGCAGAGACTCATATAGGTGGACTGAAGCTTTCTTT	TRBJ1-1	14	TRBV11-2	-	-
CAWSGLDNEQYF	TGTGCCTGGAGTGGACTAGACAACGAGCAGTACTTC	TRBJ2-7	12	TRBV30	few	-
CASSAQGLSWAQYF	TGTGCCAGCAGCGCACAGGGGTTGTCCTGGGCCCAGTACTTC	TRBJ2-5	14	TRBV7-9	-	TRBD1
CASSLLLAVNTGELFF	TGTGCCAGCAGTTTATTGTTAGCGGTGAACACCGGAGAGCTGTTTTTT	TRBJ2-2	16	TRBV27	few	-
CASSPYRGYEQFF	TGTGCCAGCAGTCCGTACAGGGGTTATGAGCAGTTCTTC	TRBJ2-1	13	TRBV27	-	TRBD1
CATTLGGGNSREQYF	TGTGCCACTACCCTCGGGGGGGGAAATAGTCGCGAGCAGTACTTC	TRBJ2-7	15	TRBV28	once	TRBD2
CASSQDRQGMGYTF	TGCGCCAGCAGCCAAGATCGTCAGGGGATGGGCTACACCTTC	TRBJ1-2	14	TRBV4-1	-	-
CASSLGLVQETQYF	TGTGCCAGCAGCTTAGGACTAGTGCAAGAGACCCAGTACTTC	TRBJ2-5	14	TRBV7-8	-	-
CASSQNGNGLETQYF	TGCGCCAGCAGCCAAAATGGTAACGGTCTAGAGACCCAGTACTTC	TRBJ2-5	15	TRBV4-1	-	-
CASTQGQDRPEAFF	TGTGCCAGTACCCAAGGACAGGACCGGCCCGAAGCTTTCTTT	TRBJ1-1	14	TRBV19	once	TRBD1
CASSMTPGTSGNNEQFF	TGTGCCAGTAGTATGACCCCCGGGACTAGCGGGAACAATGAGCAGTTCTTC	TRBJ2-1	17	TRBV19	-	TRBD2
CASGTGGSGAYNEQFF	TGTGCCAGCGGGACAGGGGGCAGTGGGGCCTACAATGAGCAGTTCTTC	TRBJ2-1	16	TRBV28	-	TRBD1
CASRGAGNTIYF	TGTGCCAGCAGGGGAGCTGGAAACACCATATATTTT	TRBJ1-3	12	TRBV6-5	-	-
CASSLLAGNSYEQYF	TGTGCCAGCAGCTTACTGGCGGGGAACTCCTACGAGCAGTACTTC	TRBJ2-7	15	TRBV7-8	-	-
CASSESRGQETQYF	TGCGCCAGCAGTGAGTCTCGCGGGCAGGAGACCCAGTACTTC	TRBJ2-5	14	TRBV10-1	-	-
CASSLAGTYEQYF	TGTGCCAGCTCCTTGGCGGGTACCTACGAGCAGTACTTC	TRBJ2-7	13	TRBV18	-	-
CASSPPTGSSQETQYF	TGTGCCAGCTCACCACCCACCGGGAGTTCGCAAGAGACCCAGTACTTC	TRBJ2-5	16	TRBV18	-	-
CASSQEVWRNTYNEQFF	TGCGCCAGCAGCCAAGAAGTCTGGCGGAATACCTACAATGAGCAGTTCTTC	TRBJ2-1	17	TRBV4-3	-	-
CASTRTSGFDNEQFF	TGTGCCAGTACCAGGACTAGCGGGTTTGACAATGAGCAGTTCTTC	TRBJ2-1	15	TRBV19	few	TRBD2